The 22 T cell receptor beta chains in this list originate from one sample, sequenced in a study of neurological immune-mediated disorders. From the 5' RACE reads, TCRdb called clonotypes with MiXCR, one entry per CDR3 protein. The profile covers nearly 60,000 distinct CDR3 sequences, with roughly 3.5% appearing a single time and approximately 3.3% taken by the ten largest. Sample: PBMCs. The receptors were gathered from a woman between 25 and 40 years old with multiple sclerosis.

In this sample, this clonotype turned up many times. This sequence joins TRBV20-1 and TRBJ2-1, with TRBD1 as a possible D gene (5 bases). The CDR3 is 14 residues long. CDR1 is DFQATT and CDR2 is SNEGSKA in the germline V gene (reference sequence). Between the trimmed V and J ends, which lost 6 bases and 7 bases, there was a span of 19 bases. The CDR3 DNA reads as TGCAGTGCCGAGTCCAAGGGGATAGGGAATGAGCAGTTCTTC. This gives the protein CSAESKGIGNEQFF.

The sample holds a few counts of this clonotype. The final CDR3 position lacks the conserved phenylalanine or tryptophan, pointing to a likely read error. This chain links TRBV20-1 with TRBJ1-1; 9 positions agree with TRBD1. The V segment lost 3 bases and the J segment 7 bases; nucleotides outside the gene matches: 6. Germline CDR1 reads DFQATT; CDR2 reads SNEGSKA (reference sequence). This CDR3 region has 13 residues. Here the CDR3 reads CSASPDRGSEAFY. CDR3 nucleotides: TGCAGTGCTAGCCCGGACAGGGGAAGTGAAGCTTTCTAT.

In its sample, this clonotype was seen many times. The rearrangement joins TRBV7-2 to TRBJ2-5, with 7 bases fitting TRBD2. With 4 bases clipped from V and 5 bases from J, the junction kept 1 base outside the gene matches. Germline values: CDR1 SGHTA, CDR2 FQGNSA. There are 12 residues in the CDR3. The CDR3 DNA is TGTGCCAGCAGCTCCGGGGGGGAGACCCAGTACTTC. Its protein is CASSSGGETQYF.

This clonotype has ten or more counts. The CDR3 protein is CASSQSGQGAYEQYF. The CDR3 coding sequence is TGCGCCAGCAGCCAATCGGGACAGGGCGCCTACGAGCAGTACTTC. V is TRBV4-3 and J is TRBJ2-7; TRBD1 aligns across 9 bases. CDR3 size: 15 residues. CDR1 LGHNA and CDR2 YSLEER come from the germline V gene. V was pared by 2 bases and J by 2 bases, with 4 bases of the junction left unmatched.

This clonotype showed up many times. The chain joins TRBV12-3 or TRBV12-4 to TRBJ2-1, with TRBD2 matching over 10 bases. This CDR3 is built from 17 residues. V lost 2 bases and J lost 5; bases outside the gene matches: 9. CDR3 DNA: TGTGCCAGCAGTTTAAATATTCGGACTAGCGGAGACAATGAGCAGTTCTTC. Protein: CASSLNIRTSGDNEQFF.

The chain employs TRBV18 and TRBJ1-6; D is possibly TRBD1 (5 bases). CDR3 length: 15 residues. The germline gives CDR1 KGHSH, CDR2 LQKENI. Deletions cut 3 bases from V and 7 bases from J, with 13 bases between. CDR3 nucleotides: TGTGCCAGCTCACCGACGACAGTAGACAATTCACCCCTCCACTTT. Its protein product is CASSPTTVDNSPLHF. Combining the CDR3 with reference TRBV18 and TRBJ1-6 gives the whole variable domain NAGVMQNPRHLVRRRGQEARLRCSPMKGHSHVYWYRQLPEEGLKFMVYLQKENIIDESGMPKERFSAEFPKEGPSILRIQQVVRGDSAAYFCASSPTTVDNSPLHFGNGTRLTVT.

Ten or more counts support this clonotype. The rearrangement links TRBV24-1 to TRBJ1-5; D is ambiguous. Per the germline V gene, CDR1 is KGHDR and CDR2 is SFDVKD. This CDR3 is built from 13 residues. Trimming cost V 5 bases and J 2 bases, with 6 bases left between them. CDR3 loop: CATSGEGNQPQHF. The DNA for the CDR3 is TGTGCCACCAGTGGGGAAGGCAATCAGCCCCAGCATTTT.

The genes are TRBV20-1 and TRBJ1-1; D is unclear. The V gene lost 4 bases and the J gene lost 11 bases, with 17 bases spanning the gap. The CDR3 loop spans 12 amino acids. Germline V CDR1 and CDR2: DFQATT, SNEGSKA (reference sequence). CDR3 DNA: TGCAGTGCTACCAGTTCGGGTACACAGGCTTTCTTT. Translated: CSATSSGTQAFF.

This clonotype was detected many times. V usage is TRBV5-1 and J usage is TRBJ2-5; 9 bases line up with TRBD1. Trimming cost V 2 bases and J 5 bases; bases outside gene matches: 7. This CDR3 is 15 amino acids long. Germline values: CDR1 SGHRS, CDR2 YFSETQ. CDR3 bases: TGCGCCAGCAGCTTCCAGACAGGGGGTTGGGAGACCCAGTACTTC. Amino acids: CASSFQTGGWETQYF. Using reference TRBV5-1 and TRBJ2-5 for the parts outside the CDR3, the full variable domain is KAGVTQTPRYLIKTRGQQVTLSCSPISGHRSVSWYQQTPGQGLQFLFEYFSETQRNKGNFPGRFSGRQFSNSRSEMNVSTLELGDSALYLCASSFQTGGWETQYFGPGTRLLVL.

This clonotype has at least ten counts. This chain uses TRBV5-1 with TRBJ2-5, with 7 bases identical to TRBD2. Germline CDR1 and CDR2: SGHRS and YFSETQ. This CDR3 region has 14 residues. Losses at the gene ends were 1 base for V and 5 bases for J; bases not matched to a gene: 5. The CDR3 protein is CASSLSGVGETQYF. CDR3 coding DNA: TGCGCCAGCAGCTTGAGCGGGGTTGGCGAGACCCAGTACTTC.

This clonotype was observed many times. The CDR3 spells CSVEDQDGKLFF. The CDR3 coding sequence is TGCAGCGTTGAAGATCAGGACGGAAAACTGTTTTTT. V and J are TRBV29-1 and TRBJ1-4; no clear D gene. Trimming removed 0 bases from V and 10 bases from J, with 9 bases in between. The germline CDR1 and CDR2 sequences are SQVTM and ANQGSEA. The CDR3 is made up of 12 amino acids.

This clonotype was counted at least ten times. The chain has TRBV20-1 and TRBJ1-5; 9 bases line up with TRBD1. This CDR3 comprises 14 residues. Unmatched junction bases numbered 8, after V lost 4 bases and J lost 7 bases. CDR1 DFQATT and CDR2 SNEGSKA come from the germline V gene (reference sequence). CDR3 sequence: CSATSGTGNQPQHF. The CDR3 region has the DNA TGCAGTGCTACTTCCGGGACAGGGAACCAGCCCCAGCATTTT.

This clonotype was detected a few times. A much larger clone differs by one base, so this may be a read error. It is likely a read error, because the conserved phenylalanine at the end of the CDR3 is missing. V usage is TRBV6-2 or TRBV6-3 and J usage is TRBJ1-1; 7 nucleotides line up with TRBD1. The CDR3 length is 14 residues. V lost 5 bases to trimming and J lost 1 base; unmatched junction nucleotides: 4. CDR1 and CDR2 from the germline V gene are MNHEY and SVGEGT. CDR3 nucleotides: TGTGCCAGCAGTGCGGGACAGACGAACACTGAAGCTTTCTCT. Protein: CASSAGQTNTEAFS.

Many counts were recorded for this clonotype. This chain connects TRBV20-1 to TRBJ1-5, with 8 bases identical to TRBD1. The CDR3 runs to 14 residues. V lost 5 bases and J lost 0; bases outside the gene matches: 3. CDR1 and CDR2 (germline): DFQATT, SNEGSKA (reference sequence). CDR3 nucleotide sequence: TGCAGTGCTGCCGGACAGGGTAGCAATCAGCCCCAGCATTTT. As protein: CSAAGQGSNQPQHF.

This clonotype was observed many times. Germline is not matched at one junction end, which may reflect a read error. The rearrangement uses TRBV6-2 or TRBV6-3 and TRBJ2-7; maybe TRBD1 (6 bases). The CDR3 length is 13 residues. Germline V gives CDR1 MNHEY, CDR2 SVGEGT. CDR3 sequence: CASSDSGAYEQYF. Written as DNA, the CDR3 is TGTGCCAGCAGTGACTCAGGGGCCTACGAGCAGTACTTC.

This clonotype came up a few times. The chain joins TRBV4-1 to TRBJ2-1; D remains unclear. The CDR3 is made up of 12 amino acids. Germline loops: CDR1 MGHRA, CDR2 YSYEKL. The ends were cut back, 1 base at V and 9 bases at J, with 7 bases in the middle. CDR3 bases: TGCGCCAGCAGCCAAGGGCCCGGTGAGCAGTTCTTC. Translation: CASSQGPGEQFF.

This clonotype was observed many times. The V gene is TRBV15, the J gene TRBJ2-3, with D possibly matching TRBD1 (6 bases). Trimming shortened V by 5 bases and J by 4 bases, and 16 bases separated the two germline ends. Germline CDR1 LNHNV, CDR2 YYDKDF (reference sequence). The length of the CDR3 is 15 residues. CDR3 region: CATSAQGPDPDTQYF. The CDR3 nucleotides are TGTGCCACCAGCGCCCAGGGGCCCGACCCAGATACGCAGTATTTT. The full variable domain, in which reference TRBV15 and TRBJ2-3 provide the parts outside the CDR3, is DAMVIQNPRYQVTQFGKPVTLSCSQTLNHNVMYWYQQKSSQAPKLLFHYYDKDFNNEADTPDNFQSRRPNTSFCFLDIRSPGLGDTAMYLCATSAQGPDPDTQYFGPGTRLTVL.

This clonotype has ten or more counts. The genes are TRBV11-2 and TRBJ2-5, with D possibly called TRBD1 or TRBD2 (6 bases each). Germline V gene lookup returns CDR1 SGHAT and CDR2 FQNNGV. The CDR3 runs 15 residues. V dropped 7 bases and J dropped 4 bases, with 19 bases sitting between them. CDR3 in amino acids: CASTPGWKGGETQYF. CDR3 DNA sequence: TGTGCCAGCACCCCAGGTTGGAAGGGGGGAGAGACCCAGTACTTC.

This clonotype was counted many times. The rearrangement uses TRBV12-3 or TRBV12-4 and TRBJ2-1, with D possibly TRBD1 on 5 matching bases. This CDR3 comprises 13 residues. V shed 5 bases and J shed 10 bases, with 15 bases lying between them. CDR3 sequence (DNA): TGTGCCAGCAGTCAGCATAGGGGCGACGAGCAGTTCTTC. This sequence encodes CASSQHRGDEQFF.

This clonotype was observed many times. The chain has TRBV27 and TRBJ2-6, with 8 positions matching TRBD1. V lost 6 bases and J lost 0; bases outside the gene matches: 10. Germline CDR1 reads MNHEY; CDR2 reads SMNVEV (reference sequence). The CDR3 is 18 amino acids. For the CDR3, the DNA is TGTGCCAGCAGCCATCTGGGCAGGGGGCTCTCTGGGGCCAACGTCCTGACTTTC. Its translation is CASSHLGRGLSGANVLTF.

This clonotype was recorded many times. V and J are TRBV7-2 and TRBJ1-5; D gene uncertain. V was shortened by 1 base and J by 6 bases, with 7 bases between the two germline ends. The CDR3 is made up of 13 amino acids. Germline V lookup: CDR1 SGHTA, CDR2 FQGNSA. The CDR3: CASSLVASQPQHF. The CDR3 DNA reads TGTGCCAGCAGCTTAGTAGCGAGTCAGCCCCAGCATTTT. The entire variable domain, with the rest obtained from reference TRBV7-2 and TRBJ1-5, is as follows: GAGVSQSPSNKVTEKGKDVELRCDPISGHTALYWYRQSLGQGLEFLIYFQGNSAPDKSGLPSDRFSAERTGGSVSTLTIQRTQQEDSAVYLCASSLVASQPQHFGDGTRLSIL.

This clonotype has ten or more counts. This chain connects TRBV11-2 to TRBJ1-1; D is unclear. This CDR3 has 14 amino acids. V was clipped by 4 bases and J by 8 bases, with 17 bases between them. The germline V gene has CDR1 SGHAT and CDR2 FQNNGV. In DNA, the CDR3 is TGTGCCAGCAGCTCCACCTGGGTGTGGGAGGAAGCTTTCTTT. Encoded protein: CASSSTWVWEEAFF.